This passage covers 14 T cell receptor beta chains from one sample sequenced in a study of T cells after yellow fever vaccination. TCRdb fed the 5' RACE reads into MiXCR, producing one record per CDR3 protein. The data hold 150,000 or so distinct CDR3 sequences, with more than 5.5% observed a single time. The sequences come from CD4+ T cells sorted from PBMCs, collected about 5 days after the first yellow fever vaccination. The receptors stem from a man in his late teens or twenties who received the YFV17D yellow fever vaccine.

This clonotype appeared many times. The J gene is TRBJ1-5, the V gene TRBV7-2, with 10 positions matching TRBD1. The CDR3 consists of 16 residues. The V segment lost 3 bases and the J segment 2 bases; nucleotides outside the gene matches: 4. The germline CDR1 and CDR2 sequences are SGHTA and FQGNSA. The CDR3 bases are TGTGCCAGCAGCTTCTCCGGGACAGGGGGCAATCAGCCCCAGCATTTT. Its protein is CASSFSGTGGNQPQHF.

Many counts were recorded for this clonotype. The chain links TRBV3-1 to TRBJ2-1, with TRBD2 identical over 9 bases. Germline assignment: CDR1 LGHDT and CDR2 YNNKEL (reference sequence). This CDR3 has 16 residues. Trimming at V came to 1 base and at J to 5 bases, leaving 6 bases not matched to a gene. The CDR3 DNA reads TGTGCCAGCAGCCAAGGTCTAGCGGGGACCCACAATGAGCAGTTCTTC. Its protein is CASSQGLAGTHNEQFF.

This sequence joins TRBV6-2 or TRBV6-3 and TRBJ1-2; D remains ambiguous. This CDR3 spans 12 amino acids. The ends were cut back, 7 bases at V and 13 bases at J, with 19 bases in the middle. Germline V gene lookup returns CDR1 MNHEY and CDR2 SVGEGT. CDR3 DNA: TGTGCCAGCACCGGTGTAGGGCGTCGGGGCACCTTC. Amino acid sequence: CASTGVGRRGTF.

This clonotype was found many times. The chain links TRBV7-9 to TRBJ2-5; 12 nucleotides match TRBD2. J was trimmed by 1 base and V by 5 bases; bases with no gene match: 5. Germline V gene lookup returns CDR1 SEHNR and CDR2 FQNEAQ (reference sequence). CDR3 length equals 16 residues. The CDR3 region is CASSKTSGGFQETQYF. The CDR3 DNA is TGTGCCAGCAGCAAGACTAGCGGGGGTTTCCAAGAGACCCAGTACTTC.

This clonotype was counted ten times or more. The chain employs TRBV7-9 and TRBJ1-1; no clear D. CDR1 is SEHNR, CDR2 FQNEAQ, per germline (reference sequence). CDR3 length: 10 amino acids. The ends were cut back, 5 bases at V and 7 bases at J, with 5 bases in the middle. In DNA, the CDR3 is TGTGCCAGCAGCGGAAATGAAGCTTTCTTT. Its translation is CASSGNEAFF.

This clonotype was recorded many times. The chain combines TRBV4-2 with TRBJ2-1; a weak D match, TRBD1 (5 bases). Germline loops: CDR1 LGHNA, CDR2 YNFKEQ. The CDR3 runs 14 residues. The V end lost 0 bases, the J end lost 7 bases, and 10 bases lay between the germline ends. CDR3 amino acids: CASSQEGARNEQFF. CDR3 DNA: TGTGCCAGCAGCCAAGAAGGGGCGCGGAATGAGCAGTTCTTC.

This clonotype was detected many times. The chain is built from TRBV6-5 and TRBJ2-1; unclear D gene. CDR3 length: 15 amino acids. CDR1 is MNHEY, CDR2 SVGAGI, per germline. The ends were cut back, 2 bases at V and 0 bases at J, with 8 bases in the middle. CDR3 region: CASSYGINSYNEQFF. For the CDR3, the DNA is TGTGCCAGCAGTTACGGGATAAACTCCTACAATGAGCAGTTCTTC.

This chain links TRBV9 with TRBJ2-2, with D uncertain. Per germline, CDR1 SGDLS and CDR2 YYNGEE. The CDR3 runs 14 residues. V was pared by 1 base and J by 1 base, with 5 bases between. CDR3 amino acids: CASSVKRNTGELFF. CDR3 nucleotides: TGTGCCAGCAGCGTAAAAAGGAACACCGGGGAGCTGTTTTTT.

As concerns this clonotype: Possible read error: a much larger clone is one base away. As DNA, the CDR3 is TGCAGTGCTGGGACAGATCACGAGACCCAGTACTTC. It is translated as CSAGTDHETQYF. The chain combines TRBV20-1 with TRBJ2-5; TRBD1 aligns across 7 bases. J was trimmed by 5 bases and V by 5 bases; bases with no gene match: 5. The germline V gene has CDR1 DFQATT and CDR2 SNEGSKA (reference sequence). The CDR3 runs to 12 residues.

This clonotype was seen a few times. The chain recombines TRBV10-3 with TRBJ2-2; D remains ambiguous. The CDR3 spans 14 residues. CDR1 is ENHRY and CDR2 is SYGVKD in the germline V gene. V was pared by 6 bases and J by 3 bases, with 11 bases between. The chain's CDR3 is CAIRENSDTGELFF. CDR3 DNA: TGTGCCATCAGGGAAAACAGCGACACCGGGGAGCTGTTTTTT.

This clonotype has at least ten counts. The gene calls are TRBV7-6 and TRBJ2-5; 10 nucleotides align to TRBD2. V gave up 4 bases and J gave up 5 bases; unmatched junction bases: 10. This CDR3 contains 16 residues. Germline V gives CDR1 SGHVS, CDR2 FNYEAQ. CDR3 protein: CASSSTPGSGGETQYF. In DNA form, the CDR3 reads TGTGCCAGCAGCTCCACCCCGGGTAGCGGGGGGGAGACCCAGTACTTC.

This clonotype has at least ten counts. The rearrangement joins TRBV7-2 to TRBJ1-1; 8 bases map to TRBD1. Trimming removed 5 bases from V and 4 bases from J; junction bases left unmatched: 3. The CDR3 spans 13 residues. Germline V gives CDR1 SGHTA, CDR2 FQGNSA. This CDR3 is CASSDRGGTEAFF. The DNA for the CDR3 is TGTGCCAGCAGCGACAGGGGTGGCACTGAAGCTTTCTTT.

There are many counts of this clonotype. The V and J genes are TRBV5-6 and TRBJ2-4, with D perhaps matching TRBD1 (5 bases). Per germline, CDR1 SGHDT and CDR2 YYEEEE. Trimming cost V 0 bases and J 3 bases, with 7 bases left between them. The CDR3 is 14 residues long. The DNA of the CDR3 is TGTGCCAGCAGCTTGGAGGGGTTCAAAAACATTCAGTACTTC. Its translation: CASSLEGFKNIQYF. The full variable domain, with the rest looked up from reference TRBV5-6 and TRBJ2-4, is DAGVTQSPTHLIKTRGQQVTLRCSPKSGHDTVSWYQQALGQGPQFIFQYYEEEERQRGNFPDRFSGHQFPNYSSELNVNALLLGDSALYLCASSLEGFKNIQYFGAGTRLSVL.

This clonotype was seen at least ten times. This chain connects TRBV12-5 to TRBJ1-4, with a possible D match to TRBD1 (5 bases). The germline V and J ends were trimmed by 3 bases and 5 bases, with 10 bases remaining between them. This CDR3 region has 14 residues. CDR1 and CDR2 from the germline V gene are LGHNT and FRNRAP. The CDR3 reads CASGLRGPNEKLFF. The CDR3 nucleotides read TGTGCTAGTGGTTTAAGGGGTCCGAATGAAAAACTGTTTTTT.